This note documents a single TCR beta chain sequence. Antigen: not known. One end of the junction varies from germline; a read error may be responsible. Each donor supplied around 9.9 milliliters of peripheral blood. CDR1 is LGHNA and CDR2 is YNFKEQ in the germline V gene. The CDR3 totals 14 residues. The sample comes from a study of blood T cells in healthy people across ages. Findings and caveats of the study: Age advanced and TCR beta diversity per million T cells fell, roughly linearly.

Through a sample-barcoded 5' primer and a J-beta primer mix, a second PCR was run for roughly 6 to 11 cycles. TCRdb passed the 5' RACE reads through MiXCR, listing each CDR3 protein once. The sample lists fewer than 800,000 distinct CDR3 sequences, about half occurring once. The sequence was obtained from an older woman in good health. The rearrangement links TRBV4-2 to TRBJ2-1; no clear D gene. Sequenced material: blood. The CDR3 region is CASGQDEVAREQFF. Written as DNA, the CDR3 is TGTGCCAGCGGCCAAGATGAGGTAGCCCGCGAGCAGTTCTTC.